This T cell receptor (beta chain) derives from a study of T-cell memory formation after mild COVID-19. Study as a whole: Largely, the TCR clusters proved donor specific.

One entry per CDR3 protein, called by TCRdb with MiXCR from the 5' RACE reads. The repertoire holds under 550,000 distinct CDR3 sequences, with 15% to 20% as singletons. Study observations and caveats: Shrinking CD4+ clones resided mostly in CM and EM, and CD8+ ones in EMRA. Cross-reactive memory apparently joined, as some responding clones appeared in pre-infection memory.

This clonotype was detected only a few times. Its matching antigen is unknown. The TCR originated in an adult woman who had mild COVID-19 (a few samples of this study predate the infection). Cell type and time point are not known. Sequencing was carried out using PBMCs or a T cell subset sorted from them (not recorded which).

CDR3 loop: CASTKVGNTEAFF. In DNA, the CDR3 is TGTGCCAGCACAAAGGTGGGGAACACTGAAGCTTTCTTT. The rearrangement joins TRBV18 to TRBJ1-1; no clear D. CDR3 length: 13 amino acids. Trimming removed 8 bases at V and 1 base at J, with 11 bases between. CDR1 and CDR2 from the germline V gene are KGHSH and LQKENI.